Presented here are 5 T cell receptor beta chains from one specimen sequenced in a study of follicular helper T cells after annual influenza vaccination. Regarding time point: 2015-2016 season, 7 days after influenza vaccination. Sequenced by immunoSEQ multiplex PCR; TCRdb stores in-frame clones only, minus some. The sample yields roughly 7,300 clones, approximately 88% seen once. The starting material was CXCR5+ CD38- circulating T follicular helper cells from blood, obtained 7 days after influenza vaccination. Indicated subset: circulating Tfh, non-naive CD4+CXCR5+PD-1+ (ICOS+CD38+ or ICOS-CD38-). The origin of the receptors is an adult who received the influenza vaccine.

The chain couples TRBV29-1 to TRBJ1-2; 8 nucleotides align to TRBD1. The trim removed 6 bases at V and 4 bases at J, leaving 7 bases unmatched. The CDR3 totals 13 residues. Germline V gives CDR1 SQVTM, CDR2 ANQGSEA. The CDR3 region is CSVTGATGYGYTF. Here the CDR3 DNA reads TGCAGCGTGACAGGGGCGACCGGCTATGGCTACACCTTC.

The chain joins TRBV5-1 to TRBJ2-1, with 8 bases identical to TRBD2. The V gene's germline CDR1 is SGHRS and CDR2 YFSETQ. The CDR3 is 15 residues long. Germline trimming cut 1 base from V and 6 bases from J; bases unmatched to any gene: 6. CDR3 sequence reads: CASSLSERESNEQFF. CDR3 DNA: TGCGCCAGCAGCTTGTCCGAGCGGGAGAGCAATGAGCAGTTCTTC.

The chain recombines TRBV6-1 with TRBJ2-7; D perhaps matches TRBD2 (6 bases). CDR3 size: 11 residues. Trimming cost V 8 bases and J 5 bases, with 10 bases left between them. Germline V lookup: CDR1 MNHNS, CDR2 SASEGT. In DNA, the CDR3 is TGTGCCAGCGATCGGGGGAACGAGCAGTACTTC. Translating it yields CASDRGNEQYF.

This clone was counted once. The CDR3 DNA reads TGTGCCAGCAGCTCTGGAGTAGGGAGTGGAAACACCATATATTTT. Its protein product is CASSSGVGSGNTIYF. V gene TRBV11-2 combines with J gene TRBJ1-3; D is uncertain. The CDR3 loop spans 15 amino acids. V gave up 4 bases and J gave up 3 bases, with 13 bases separating them. The V gene's germline CDR1 is SGHAT and CDR2 FQNNGV. Full variable domain (remainder filled in from reference TRBV11-2 and TRBJ1-3): EAGVAQSPRYKIIEKRQSVAFWCNPISGHATLYWYQQILGQGPKLLIQFQNNGVVDDSQLPKDRFSAERLKGVDSTLKIQPAKLEDSAVYLCASSSGVGSGNTIYFGEGSWLTVV.

The CDR3 region is CASRGLAYNEQFF. CDR3 sequence (DNA): TGTGCCAGCAGGGGTCTAGCGTACAATGAGCAGTTCTTC. This rearrangement joins TRBV7-9 to TRBJ2-1; D might be TRBD2 (6 bases). The CDR3 has 13 residues. Trimming removed 6 bases at V and 4 bases at J, with 10 bases between. Germline lookup yields CDR1 SEHNR and CDR2 FQNEAQ (reference sequence). The whole variable domain, filled in from reference TRBV7-9 and TRBJ2-1, reads DTGVSQNPRHKITKRGQNVTFRCDPISEHNRLYWYRQTLGQGPEFLTYFQNEAQLEKSRLLSDRFSAERPKGSFSTLEIQRTEQGDSAMYLCASRGLAYNEQFFGPGTRLTVL.